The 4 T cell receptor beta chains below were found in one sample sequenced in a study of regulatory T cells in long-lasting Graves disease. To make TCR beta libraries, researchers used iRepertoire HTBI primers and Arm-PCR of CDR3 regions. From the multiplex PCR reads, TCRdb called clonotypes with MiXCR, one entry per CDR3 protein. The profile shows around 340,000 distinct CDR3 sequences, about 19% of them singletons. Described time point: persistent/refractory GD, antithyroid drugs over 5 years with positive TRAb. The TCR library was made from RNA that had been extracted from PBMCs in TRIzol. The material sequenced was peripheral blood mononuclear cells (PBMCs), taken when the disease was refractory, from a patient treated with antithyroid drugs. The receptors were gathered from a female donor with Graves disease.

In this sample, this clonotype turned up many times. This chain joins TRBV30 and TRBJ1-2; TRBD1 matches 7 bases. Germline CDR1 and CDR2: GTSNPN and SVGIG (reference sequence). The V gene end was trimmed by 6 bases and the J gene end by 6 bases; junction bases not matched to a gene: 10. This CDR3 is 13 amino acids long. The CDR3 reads CACTPQGRDGYTF. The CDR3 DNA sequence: TGTGCCTGTACTCCACAGGGGAGAGATGGCTACACCTTC.

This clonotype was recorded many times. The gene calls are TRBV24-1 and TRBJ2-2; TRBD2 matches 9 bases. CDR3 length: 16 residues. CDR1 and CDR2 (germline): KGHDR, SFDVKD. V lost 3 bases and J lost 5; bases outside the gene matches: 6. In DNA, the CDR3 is TGTGCCACCAGTGATGAGGTAGCGGGAGTTACCGGGGAGCTGTTTTTT. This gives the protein CATSDEVAGVTGELFF.

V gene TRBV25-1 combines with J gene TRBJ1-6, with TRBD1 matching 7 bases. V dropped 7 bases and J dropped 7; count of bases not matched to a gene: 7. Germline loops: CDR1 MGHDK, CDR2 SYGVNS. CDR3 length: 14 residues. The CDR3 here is CASTKGARNSPLHF. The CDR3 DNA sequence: TGTGCCAGCACCAAGGGGGCGCGGAATTCACCCCTCCACTTT.

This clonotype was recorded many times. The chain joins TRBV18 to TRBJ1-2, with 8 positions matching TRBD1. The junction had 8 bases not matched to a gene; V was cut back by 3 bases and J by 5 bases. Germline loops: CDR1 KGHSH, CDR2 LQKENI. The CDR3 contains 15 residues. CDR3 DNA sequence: TGTGCCAGCTCACCCCCTGGACAGGGACCTTATGGCTACACCTTC. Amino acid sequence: CASSPPGQGPYGYTF.